These T cell receptor beta chains were read from a single sample in a study of neurological immune-mediated disorders. TCRdb reprocessed the 5' RACE reads via MiXCR and lists one record per CDR3 protein. The sample lists about 24,000 distinct CDR3 sequences; 13% were seen once. The sample comprised PBMCs. These receptors were taken from a middle-aged woman with HTLV-1-associated myelopathy (HAM/TSP). CDR3s include the opening cysteine and the closing phenylalanine or tryptophan. The D gene is left open where the match is weak. Some rows have no size entry. The others give once, few or many, or a class for an expanded clone.

clone size	V gene	J gene	D gene	CDR3 DNA	CDR3 protein
-	TRBV6-2/TRBV6-3	TRBJ2-3	TRBD2	TGTGACAGCAGTTACCACGGGACTAGCGCATTCACGGATACGCAGTATTTT	CDSSYHGTSAFTDTQYF
large	TRBV20-1	TRBJ2-5	-	TGCAGTGCTAGAGACATTGACGCACAAGAGACCCAGTACTTC	CSARDIDAQETQYF
many	TRBV5-1	TRBJ1-6	-	TGCGCCAGCACCCTGACGATGATCACTGCCCATTCACCCCTCCACTTT	CASTLTMITAHSPLHF
many	TRBV20-1	TRBJ2-5	-	TGCAGTGCGTCCTCGACTGCTTTTGAGACCCAGTACTTC	CSASSTAFETQYF
many	TRBV12-3/TRBV12-4	TRBJ1-4	-	TGTGCCAGCAGCCCTGGGGTCCTGGGGGAAAAACTGTTTTTT	CASSPGVLGEKLFF
many	TRBV4-1	TRBJ2-3	-	TGCGCCAGCAGTCAACAAAGCACAGATACGCAGTATTTT	CASSQQSTDTQYF
many	TRBV7-2	TRBJ1-4	TRBD1	TGTGCCAGCAGCCACGACAGGGTTGGTAATGAAAAACTGTTTTTT	CASSHDRVGNEKLFF
medium-sized	TRBV10-3	TRBJ1-6	-	TGTGCCACCGGGGACATCGATTCACCCCTCCACTTT	CATGDIDSPLHF
many	TRBV20-1	TRBJ2-3	TRBD2	TGCAGTGTCGGGGGACTAGAAAGAGATACGCAGTATTTT	CSVGGLERDTQYF
many	TRBV9	TRBJ2-5	-	TGTGCCAGCAGCGTAGGAGTCGGAGGGCGCGAGACCCAGTACTTC	CASSVGVGGRETQYF
-	TRBV7-2	TRBJ2-7	-	TGTGCCAGCAGCCAAGACAACTACGAGCAGTACTTC	CASSQDNYEQYF
-	TRBV5-1	TRBJ2-7	TRBD2	TGCGCCAGCAGTCATGGACTAGTGGGGCACGAGCAGTACTTC	CASSHGLVGHEQYF
many	TRBV20-1	TRBJ2-1	TRBD2	TGCAGTGCTTTAGCGGGACAAGCCTACAATGAGCAGTTCTTC	CSALAGQAYNEQFF
many	TRBV12-3/TRBV12-4	TRBJ1-1	-	TGTGCCAGCAGTCCCTTCGGGGACACTGAAGCTTTCTTT	CASSPFGDTEAFF
many	TRBV9	TRBJ2-3	TRBD1	TGTGCCAGCAGCGCCCGGGACAGAAGCACAGATACGCAGTATTTT	CASSARDRSTDTQYF
-	TRBV28	TRBJ2-7	-	TGTGCCAGCAGTTTTTCCGGGAACTACGAGCAGTACTTC	CASSFSGNYEQYF
many	TRBV28	TRBJ2-2	-	TGTGCCAGCAGTTATATAGGGCAGACTACCGGGGAGCTGTTTTTT	CASSYIGQTTGELFF
many	TRBV4-3	TRBJ2-1	-	TGCGCCAGCAGCCAAGATCCCGGGGCCGGGCGGGCCTATGAGCAGTTCTTC	CASSQDPGAGRAYEQFF
many	TRBV20-1	TRBJ1-1	-	TGCAGTGCTAGGTCAACAGTAAAACTTCCCCAAGAAGCTTTCTTT	CSARSTVKLPQEAFF
many	TRBV3-1	TRBJ2-5	-	TGTGCCAGCAGCCAAGGTCCTCTAGAGGGAGAGACCCAGTACTTC	CASSQGPLEGETQYF
once	TRBV7-6	TRBJ1-5	-	TGTGCCAGCAGCTTAGGGGAGCGAGGGAGCAATCAGCCCCAGCTTTTT	CASSLGERGSNQPQLF
many	TRBV20-1	TRBJ2-1	-	TGCAGTGCTAGAGATCCTAGCCGTTTTTACAATGAGCAGTTCTTC	CSARDPSRFYNEQFF
few	TRBV11-2	TRBJ2-1	-	TGTGCCAGCAGCTTAGGGGGAGCCTCCTACAATGAGCAGTTCTTC	CASSLGGASYNEQFF
many	TRBV25-1	TRBJ2-1	TRBD2	TGTGCCAGCAGGGCGAAGCGGGGGGGCGTGGAGCAGTTCTTC	CASRAKRGGVEQFF
many	TRBV28	TRBJ1-1	TRBD1	TGTGCCAGCAGTCCGCGAAGACAGGGTTCCCCTGAAGCTTTCTTT	CASSPRRQGSPEAFF
many	TRBV24-1	TRBJ2-5	-	TGTGCCACCAGTGACAACGACAGGGAGGCGCAAGAGACCCAGTACTTC	CATSDNDREAQETQYF
medium-sized	TRBV20-1	TRBJ2-5	-	TGCAGTGCTAGAGATCTGCGTATGCAAGAGACCCAGTACTTC	CSARDLRMQETQYF
many	TRBV5-1	TRBJ2-7	-	TGCGCCAGCAGCTTGGCCGGCGCGAATTCCCTCTACGAGCAGTACTTC	CASSLAGANSLYEQYF
few	TRBV2	TRBJ1-4	-	TGTGCCAGCAGTGCTCTGGGGGTATTAGAAAAACTGTTTTTT	CASSALGVLEKLFF
-	TRBV7-3	TRBJ2-3	-	TGTGCCAGCAGCTCTGGAGGGGCGGGGGATACGCAGTATTTT	CASSSGGAGDTQYF
medium-sized	TRBV5-1	TRBJ2-6	TRBD1	TGCGCCAGCAGCCCGGGACAGGAGGCTGGGGCCAACGTCCTGACTTTC	CASSPGQEAGANVLTF
many	TRBV20-1	TRBJ1-1	-	TGCAGTGCCGCTGGTCTCGGGAACACTGAAGCTTTCTTT	CSAAGLGNTEAFF
many	TRBV3-1	TRBJ2-5	TRBD2	TGTGCCAGCAGCCAACTGCTGGGGGGGGAGACCCAGTACTTC	CASSQLLGGETQYF
many	TRBV7-2	TRBJ2-1	-	TGTGCCAGCAGCGCAGAGACAGGTTCGAATGAGCAGTTCTTC	CASSAETGSNEQFF
medium-sized	TRBV5-6	TRBJ2-3	TRBD1	TGTGCCAGCAGCTTGGTTTCCGGACAGGGCACAGATACGCAGTATTTT	CASSLVSGQGTDTQYF
-	TRBV4-3	TRBJ1-1	-	TGCGCCAGCAGCCAAGATTCGATGGGTTCCGCTGAAGCTTTCTTT	CASSQDSMGSAEAFF
many	TRBV18	TRBJ2-3	-	TGTGCCAGCTCACCACCGACAATAGGCACAGATACGCAGTATTTT	CASSPPTIGTDTQYF
many	TRBV10-3	TRBJ1-2	-	TGTGCCATCAATCCAGGGACTGCTAACTATGGCTACACCTTC	CAINPGTANYGYTF
many	TRBV27	TRBJ2-4	TRBD1	TGTGCCAGCAGTTCGAACTTACAGGGGGCGGTAAACATTCAGTACTTC	CASSSNLQGAVNIQYF
many	TRBV3-1	TRBJ2-5	TRBD2	TGTGCCAGCAGCAAGCGGGGGGGTCTAGAGACCCAGTACTTC	CASSKRGGLETQYF
many	TRBV20-1	TRBJ1-4	-	TGCAGTGCTAGCGGCAGCAATAATGAAAAACTGTTTTTT	CSASGSNNEKLFF
many	TRBV20-1	TRBJ2-2	-	TGCAGTGCAAGACAGATCAACACCGGGGAGCTGTTTTTT	CSARQINTGELFF
many	TRBV5-1	TRBJ2-1	TRBD2	TGCGCCAGCAGCCCCACCACTAGCGGGGCTGAGCAGTTCTTC	CASSPTTSGAEQFF
many	TRBV4-1	TRBJ2-7	-	TGCGCCAGCAGCCTCGCCCTCCCCCAAAGGGAGCAGTACTTC	CASSLALPQREQYF
many	TRBV12-3/TRBV12-4	TRBJ1-1	-	TGTGCCAGCAGTCCCCCGGGGCGGGGGAACACTGAAGCTTTCTTT	CASSPPGRGNTEAFF
many	TRBV6-5	TRBJ2-4	-	TGTGCCAGCAGTTATACGGGTGCAAACATTCAGTACTTC	CASSYTGANIQYF
-	TRBV12-3/TRBV12-4	TRBJ1-4	-	TGTGACACAGATGGAGTCCTCGTGGGTGAAAAACTGTTTTTT	CDTDGVLVGEKLFF
many	TRBV5-1	TRBJ2-1	-	TGCGCCAGCAGCTTGGTTGGTGGGCAGAGCTCCTACAATGAGCAGTTCTTC	CASSLVGGQSSYNEQFF
medium-sized	TRBV20-1	TRBJ2-5	-	TGCAGTGCTCCTAAGCGACAGGAACAAGAGACCCAGTACTTC	CSAPKRQEQETQYF
-	TRBV4-2	TRBJ1-4	-	TGTGCCAGCAGCCAAGATCTACAGAATGAAAAACTGTTTTTT	CASSQDLQNEKLFF
many	TRBV12-3/TRBV12-4	TRBJ1-1	-	TGTGCCAGCAGTTTGCCACCTCAGAACACTGAAGCTTTCTTT	CASSLPPQNTEAFF
many	TRBV20-1	TRBJ2-3	-	TGCAGTGCCCCCAACGTGGACGGGGGCACAGATACGCAGTATTTT	CSAPNVDGGTDTQYF
few	TRBV20-1	TRBJ2-5	-	TGCAGTGCTAGAGATCCCCGGGTTCAAGAGACCCAGTACTTC	CSARDPRVQETQYF